Following are 28 T cell receptor beta chains from one sample sequenced in a study of OX40 agonist ivuxolimab in advanced cancers. Measured with immunoSEQ multiplex PCR; TCRdb has only the in-frame clones, and not every one. Among 33,000 or so clones listed, 78% were seen once. Sequenced here: CD4+ or CD8+ T cells sorted from blood, sampled in a trial of the OX40 agonist ivuxolimab. All receptors derive from an adult with an advanced solid tumor such as melanoma, head and neck, liver or kidney cancer.

This clone was observed a single time. The V call is TRBV2, the J call TRBJ2-7; D is ambiguous. V lost 6 bases to trimming and J lost 3 bases, with 6 bases between them. The CDR3 is 11 amino acids. CDR1 and CDR2 from the germline V gene are SNHLY and FYNNEI. As DNA, the CDR3 is TGTGCCAGCAGCGCCCACTACGAGCAGTACTTC. Amino acid sequence: CASSAHYEQYF.

This clone was detected only a few times. The J gene is TRBJ2-2, the V gene TRBV6-5; D is ambiguous. The germline V and J ends were trimmed by 0 bases and 3 bases, with 5 bases remaining between them. This CDR3 contains 14 residues. Germline CDR1 reads MNHEY; CDR2 reads SVGAGI. For the CDR3, the DNA is TGTGCCAGCAGTTACTCGATTTACACCGGGGAGCTGTTTTTT. This encodes CASSYSIYTGELFF.

This clone has more than one count but fewer than ten. The rearrangement joins TRBV5-1 to TRBJ1-2; 7 bases agree with TRBD1. Looked up from germline, CDR1 is SGHRS and CDR2 is YFSETQ. The CDR3 is made up of 14 amino acids. The J segment lost 6 bases and the V segment lost 4 bases, leaving 9 bases of the junction unmatched. CDR3 DNA: TGCGCCAGCAGCCCCACGACAGGGCCGAATGGCTACACCTTC. Amino acid sequence: CASSPTTGPNGYTF. The whole variable domain, filled in from reference TRBV5-1 and TRBJ1-2, reads KAGVTQTPRYLIKTRGQQVTLSCSPISGHRSVSWYQQTPGQGLQFLFEYFSETQRNKGNFPGRFSGRQFSNSRSEMNVSTLELGDSALYLCASSPTTGPNGYTFGSGTRLTVV.

The rearrangement joins TRBV2 to TRBJ1-2; D not certain. CDR1 is SNHLY and CDR2 is FYNNEI in the germline V gene. The CDR3 is made up of 15 amino acids. Trimming took 0 bases from V and 6 from J, leaving 14 bases between them. The CDR3 is CASSEAWRSPHGYTF. In nucleotides, the CDR3 is TGTGCCAGCAGTGAAGCCTGGAGGAGTCCCCATGGCTACACCTTC.

The chain links TRBV2 to TRBJ2-7, with D perhaps matching TRBD2 (6 bases). Germline CDR1 SNHLY, CDR2 FYNNEI. V shed 3 bases and J shed 6 bases, with 12 bases lying between them. This CDR3 has 13 residues. The CDR3 DNA is TGTGCCAGCAGTGATTGGGACTTAAGCGAGCAGTACTTC. Amino acids: CASSDWDLSEQYF.

As DNA, the CDR3 is TGTGCCAGCAGCGGCGACAGCTATGGCTACACCTTC. The encoded protein is CASSGDSYGYTF. J is TRBJ1-2 and V is TRBV28, with D possibly TRBD1 on 5 matching bases. There are 12 residues in the CDR3. CDR1 and CDR2 (germline): MDHEN, SYDVKM. V lost 6 bases to trimming and J lost 4 bases, with 9 bases between them.

The chain recombines TRBV7-8 with TRBJ2-1; D is undetermined. Germline V lookup: CDR1 SGHVS, CDR2 FQNEAQ. V lost 1 base to trimming and J lost 7 bases, with 8 bases between them. CDR3 length: 13 amino acids. The CDR3 protein is CASSLGPTNEQFF. The CDR3 region has the DNA TGTGCCAGCAGCTTAGGACCAACTAATGAGCAGTTCTTC.

The V and J genes are TRBV29-1 and TRBJ2-2; D call uncertain. V was clipped by 4 bases and J by 5 bases, with 8 bases between them. This CDR3 has 12 residues. Germline V gene data show CDR1 as SQVTM and CDR2 as ANQGSEA. CDR3 DNA: TGCAGCGTTGTTCTAGGTACCGGGGAGCTGTTTTTT. It specifies CSVVLGTGELFF.

This rearrangement joins TRBV6-1 to TRBJ1-2; TRBD1 might be the D (5 bases). The CDR3 is 15 amino acids. Germline values: CDR1 MNHNS, CDR2 SASEGT. V shed 3 bases and J shed 8 bases, with 19 bases lying between them. The CDR3 is CASSDRQGLVGGYTF. For the CDR3, the DNA is TGTGCCAGCAGTGACCGGCAGGGTCTCGTCGGGGGCTACACCTTC.

This sequence joins TRBV6-5 and TRBJ1-5; no reliable D call. This CDR3 region has 15 residues. V was shortened by 6 bases and J by 0 bases, with 12 bases between the two germline ends. The germline V gene encodes CDR1 MNHEY and CDR2 SVGAGI. CDR3 in amino acids: CASSPQKGSNQPQHF. In DNA, the CDR3 is TGTGCCAGCAGCCCTCAGAAAGGTAGCAATCAGCCCCAGCATTTT.

This chain connects TRBV13 to TRBJ2-5, with unresolved D. The DNA end is more similar to TRBJ2-7, so the J call may be wrong. CDR3 length: 11 residues. In germline, CDR1 is PRHDT, CDR2 FYEKMQ (reference sequence). CDR3 sequence (DNA): TGTGCCAGCAGCCCAACCTACGAGCAGTACTTC. Amino acid sequence: CASSPTYEQYF.

This sequence joins TRBV5-4 and TRBJ2-5, with 10 positions matching TRBD2. V dropped 4 bases and J dropped 5; count of bases not matched to a gene: 5. The CDR3 consists of 14 residues. Germline values: CDR1 SGHNT, CDR2 YYREEE (reference sequence). CDR3 in amino acids: CASSPGLAMETQYF. DNA of the CDR3: TGTGCCAGCAGCCCGGGACTAGCGATGGAGACCCAGTACTTC.

This clone was seen only a few times. The chain links TRBV30 to TRBJ1-1, with D unresolved. The V end lost 3 bases, the J end lost 4 bases, and 12 bases lay between the germline ends. Germline V CDR1 and CDR2: GTSNPN, SVGIG (reference sequence). The length of the CDR3 is 13 residues. The CDR3 DNA follows: TGTGCCTGGAGAGACCTGGGTGGCACTGAAGCTTTCTTT. Its translation is CAWRDLGGTEAFF.

The genes are TRBV19 and TRBJ1-4; D not resolved. Trimming pared 5 bases from V and 3 bases from J, leaving 7 bases between. There are 13 residues in the CDR3. Germline assignment: CDR1 LNHDA and CDR2 SQIVND (reference sequence). DNA for the CDR3: TGTGCCAGTAGTTGGCTACCTAATGAAAAACTGTTTTTT. Translation gives CASSWLPNEKLFF. The full variable domain, in which reference TRBV19 and TRBJ1-4 provide the parts outside the CDR3, is DGGITQSPKYLFRKEGQNVTLSCEQNLNHDAMYWYRQDPGQGLRLIYYSQIVNDFQKGDIAEGYSVSREKKESFPLTVTSAQKNPTAFYLCASSWLPNEKLFFGSGTQLSVL.

This clone was seen a few times. The rearrangement joins TRBV28 to TRBJ2-7; D is perhaps TRBD1 or TRBD2 (5 bases each). Trimming stripped 4 bases from V and 3 bases from J, with 16 bases between. The length of the CDR3 is 15 residues. The V gene's germline CDR1 is MDHEN and CDR2 SYDVKM. The CDR3 bases are TGTGCCAGCAGTTCATCTTCCGGGACGCTCTACGAGCAGTACTTC. Translated, it gives CASSSSSGTLYEQYF.

V gene TRBV5-1 combines with J gene TRBJ2-7, with D possibly called TRBD1 or TRBD2 (5 bases each). Trimming took 0 bases from V and 1 from J, leaving 11 bases between them. From germline, CDR1 is SGHRS and CDR2 YFSETQ. CDR3 length: 15 residues. The CDR3: CASSLALGESYEQYF. The CDR3 nucleotides read TGCGCCAGCAGCTTGGCCCTGGGGGAGTCCTACGAGCAGTACTTC.

This clone was seen a few times. This rearrangement joins TRBV5-6 to TRBJ2-2; D remains ambiguous. The CDR3 length is 12 residues. V lost 2 bases, J lost 13 bases, and 12 bases lay in between. CDR1 and CDR2 (germline): SGHDT, YYEEEE. CDR3 sequence: CASSLYGSRLFF. CDR3 DNA sequence: TGTGCCAGCAGCTTATATGGGTCACGGCTGTTTTTT. The full variable domain, its missing parts supplied by reference TRBV5-6 and TRBJ2-2, is DAGVTQSPTHLIKTRGQQVTLRCSPKSGHDTVSWYQQALGQGPQFIFQYYEEEERQRGNFPDRFSGHQFPNYSSELNVNALLLGDSALYLCASSLYGSRLFFGEGSRLTVL.

This chain links TRBV9 with TRBJ1-1; 7 bases match TRBD1. Unmatched junction bases numbered 7, after V lost 0 bases and J lost 5 bases. CDR1 SGDLS and CDR2 YYNGEE come from the germline V gene. The length of the CDR3 is 15 residues. CDR3: CASSVEGAGRTEAFF. For the CDR3, the DNA is TGTGCCAGCAGCGTAGAGGGGGCGGGCAGAACTGAAGCTTTCTTT.

V gene TRBV12-2 combines with J gene TRBJ1-2. TRBV12-2 is noted as a pseudogene. This CDR3 has 14 amino acids. CDR3 coding DNA: TGTGCAAGTCGCTTACCAGACGACCTCTATGGCTACACCTTC. Protein product: CASRLPDDLYGYTF.

V gene TRBV19 combines with J gene TRBJ1-1; the D is unclear. Germline V gene data show CDR1 as LNHDA and CDR2 as SQIVND (reference sequence). CDR3 length: 13 residues. The ends were cut back, 7 bases at V and 3 bases at J, with 12 bases in the middle. CDR3 nucleotides: TGTGCCAGTACCCTCGGAAGGGACACTGAAGCTTTCTTT. Protein: CASTLGRDTEAFF.

This clone was detected only a few times. The chain recombines TRBV4-1 with TRBJ2-2, with 7 nucleotides matching TRBD1. After removal of 3 bases from V and 6 bases from J, the junction contained 7 bases not matched to a gene. This CDR3 region has 15 residues. CDR1 is MGHRA, CDR2 YSYEKL, per germline. The CDR3: CASSHSTGEPGELFF. The CDR3 DNA reads TGCGCCAGCAGCCACTCCACAGGGGAACCCGGGGAGCTGTTTTTT.

V is TRBV5-1 and J is TRBJ1-3; no clear D. V gave up 2 bases and J gave up 0 bases, with 9 bases separating them. The V gene's germline CDR1 is SGHRS and CDR2 YFSETQ. CDR3 size: 15 residues. CDR3 DNA sequence: TGCGCCAGCAGCTTTTTAAGCCCCTCTGGAAACACCATATATTTT. It specifies CASSFLSPSGNTIYF.

This chain uses TRBV5-5 with TRBJ2-2; D is undetermined. The V end lost 2 bases, the J end lost 4 bases, and 12 bases lay between the germline ends. Germline assignment: CDR1 SGHKS and CDR2 YYEKEE (reference sequence). The CDR3 is 15 amino acids. As DNA, the CDR3 is TGTGCCAGCAGCTTCGGTCTAGTCCTCACCGGGGAGCTGTTTTTT. This sequence encodes CASSFGLVLTGELFF.

The chain employs TRBV9 and TRBJ2-7; 10 bases match TRBD1. Trimming took 4 bases from V and 2 from J; bases not matched to a gene: 3. Germline CDR1 reads SGDLS; CDR2 reads YYNGEE. The CDR3 is 14 residues long. In DNA form, the CDR3 reads TGTGCCAGCAGCCATGGACAGGGGGCCTACGAGCAGTACTTC. Amino acid sequence: CASSHGQGAYEQYF.

The rearrangement uses TRBV10-3 and TRBJ2-4; TRBD1 aligns across 9 bases. The V and J ends lost 0 bases and 4 bases, in that order; junction bases with no gene match: 4. The CDR3 covers 16 residues. Germline CDR1 is ENHRY and CDR2 is SYGVKD. CDR3 region: CAISESTGGSKNIQYF. The CDR3 DNA reads TGTGCCATCAGTGAGTCAACAGGGGGCTCAAAAAACATTCAGTACTTC.

The J gene is TRBJ1-2, the V gene TRBV19, with D unclear. CDR1 is LNHDA, CDR2 SQIVND, per germline (reference sequence). Trimming took off 4 bases at V and 0 bases at J, with 3 bases between the two ends. This CDR3 is 12 amino acids long. Here the CDR3 reads CASSRANYGYTF. The CDR3 nucleotides are TGTGCCAGTAGTAGGGCTAACTATGGCTACACCTTC.

The chain is built from TRBV7-9 and TRBJ1-2; D might be TRBD1 (5 bases). The germline V gene encodes CDR1 SEHNR and CDR2 FQNEAQ (reference sequence). The ends were cut back, 2 bases at V and 8 bases at J, with 27 bases in the middle. The CDR3 has 18 residues. CDR3 sequence reads: CASSLQFSRDSIVGGYTF. The CDR3 region has the DNA TGTGCCAGCAGCTTACAATTCAGCCGAGACAGTATTGTGGGAGGCTACACCTTC.

V is TRBV6-5 and J is TRBJ2-5; 9 nucleotides agree with TRBD2. The better agreement between TRBJ2-7 and the DNA end casts doubt on the J call. The germline CDR1 and CDR2 sequences are MNHEY and SVGAGI. The CDR3 is 14 amino acids. The CDR3 DNA is TGTGCCAGCAGGACTAGCGGCCACTCCTACGAGCAGTACTTC. Encoded protein: CASRTSGHSYEQYF.